The 2 T cell receptor beta chains given below trace back to one sample, sequenced in a study of OX40 agonist ivuxolimab in advanced cancers. TCRdb's table, derived via immunoSEQ multiplex PCR, lists solely in-frame clones and lacks some. The sample lists 65,000 to 100,000 clones, 91% seen once, with approximately 6.5% in the top ten. The sequenced sample was CD4+ or CD8+ T cells sorted from blood, obtained in a trial of the OX40 agonist ivuxolimab. All receptors come from an adult with an advanced solid tumor such as melanoma, head and neck, liver or kidney cancer.

This clone was observed a single time. The chain couples TRBV7-6 to TRBJ2-1, with 8 bases fitting TRBD2. Germline values: CDR1 SGHVS, CDR2 FNYEAQ. J gave up 1 base and V 1 base, and 9 bases lay outside the gene matches. This CDR3 has 18 residues. The CDR3 region is CASSLEGGSGTSYNEQFF. The CDR3 coding sequence is TGTGCCAGCAGCTTAGAAGGGGGTAGCGGGACTTCCTACAATGAGCAGTTCTTC. The entire variable domain, with the rest obtained from reference TRBV7-6 and TRBJ2-1, is as follows: GAGVSQSPRYKVTKRGQDVALRCDPISGHVSLYWYRQALGQGPEFLTYFNYEAQQDKSGLPNDRFSAERPEGSISTLTIQRTEQRDSAMYRCASSLEGGSGTSYNEQFFGPGTRLTVL.

A few counts support this clone. This chain uses TRBV7-9 with TRBJ2-7, with D perhaps given as TRBD1 or TRBD2 (6 bases each). V was cut by 5 bases and J by 6 bases, with 17 bases left in between. Germline lookup yields CDR1 SEHNR and CDR2 FQNEAQ (reference sequence). The CDR3 covers 14 residues. The CDR3 DNA reads TGTGCCAGCAGCCAGGCGGAGGGGGAACGCGAGCAGTACTTC. Encoded protein: CASSQAEGEREQYF.